These 14 T cell receptor beta chains were all obtained from the same sample, sequenced in a study of blood T cell repertoires in COVID-19. Method: immunoSEQ multiplex PCR; TCRdb's copy keeps in-frame clones and lacks some. Among approximately 100,000 clones listed, 69% were seen once. Material: peripheral blood. The receptors originated from a man older than 75 with acute or convalescent COVID-19.

The chain has TRBV10-1 and TRBJ2-4, with a tentative D call TRBD1 (5 bases). CDR1 is WNHNN, CDR2 SYGVQD, per germline (reference sequence). The CDR3 is made up of 13 amino acids. V was shortened by 4 bases and J by 5 bases, with 9 bases between the two germline ends. The CDR3 loop reads CASSGQGENIQYF. CDR3 sequence (DNA): TGCGCCAGCAGTGGGCAAGGGGAAAACATTCAGTACTTC.

The rearrangement links TRBV4-2 to TRBJ1-5; 9 bases map to TRBD1. CDR3 size: 16 residues. Germline-derived CDR1 and CDR2 are LGHNA and YNFKEQ. The V gene end was trimmed by 0 bases and the J gene end by 7 bases; junction bases not matched to a gene: 7. In DNA, the CDR3 is TGTGCCAGCAGCCAAGATCGGGACAGGGTAGGGCAGCCCCAGCATTTT. It encodes CASSQDRDRVGQPQHF.

The rearrangement links TRBV7-2 to TRBJ2-7; maybe TRBD1 (5 bases). Trimming cost V 5 bases and J 4 bases, with 9 bases left between them. The CDR3 is 12 amino acids. CDR1 SGHTA and CDR2 FQGNSA come from the germline V gene. This chain's CDR3 is CASSADRYEQYF. The CDR3, as DNA: TGTGCCAGCAGCGCCGACAGATACGAGCAGTACTTC.

V and J are TRBV12-3 or TRBV12-4 and TRBJ2-7; D might be TRBD1 (5 bases). V gave up 6 bases and J gave up 5 bases, with 11 bases separating them. The CDR3 contains 12 residues. CDR3 in amino acids: CASRLDSNEQYF. The DNA for the CDR3 is TGTGCCAGCAGACTCGACAGTAACGAGCAGTACTTC.

This clone was counted only a few times. The chain joins TRBV28 to TRBJ1-5, with TRBD1 as a possible D gene (6 bases). CDR3 length equals 14 residues. Germline-derived CDR1 and CDR2 are MDHEN and SYDVKM. Trimming removed 6 bases at V and 5 bases at J, with 14 bases between. CDR3 loop: CASSPSGGDQPQHF. CDR3 in DNA: TGTGCCAGCAGCCCATCGGGGGGCGATCAGCCCCAGCATTTT.

The rearrangement uses TRBV7-3 and TRBJ2-2, with TRBD2 identical over 7 bases. The germline gives CDR1 SGHTA, CDR2 FQGTGA. The CDR3 has 16 residues. V lost 5 bases and J lost 6; bases outside the gene matches: 12. The CDR3 here is CASSPSGLDGAGELFF. DNA for the CDR3: TGTGCCAGCAGCCCCTCCGGACTAGACGGCGCCGGGGAGCTGTTTTTT.

V gene TRBV12-3 or TRBV12-4 combines with J gene TRBJ1-5; 7 nucleotides agree with TRBD1. The trim removed 7 bases at V and 4 bases at J, leaving 4 bases unmatched. The CDR3 has 13 amino acids. Written as DNA, the CDR3 is TGTGCCAGCACCAGACAGGGTAATCAGCCCCAGCATTTT. Encoded protein: CASTRQGNQPQHF.

V and J are TRBV24-1 and TRBJ2-3; weak D call: TRBD1 (6 bases). V was pared by 9 bases and J by 0 bases, with 15 bases between. Germline lookup yields CDR1 KGHDR and CDR2 SFDVKD. CDR3 length: 15 amino acids. This CDR3 is CATSKDRPSTDTQYF. The DNA for the CDR3 is TGTGCCACCTCCAAAGACAGGCCCAGCACAGATACGCAGTATTTT.

The rearrangement links TRBV10-3 to TRBJ2-1, with a weak D call TRBD1 (5 bases). Germline V gene sequence: CDR1 ENHRY, CDR2 SYGVKD. V dropped 2 bases and J dropped 8 bases, with 13 bases sitting between them. The CDR3 loop spans 14 amino acids. The CDR3 DNA sequence: TGTGCCATCAGTGAGCTGGCAGGGATCGATGAGCAGTTCTTC. Protein sequence: CAISELAGIDEQFF.

This clone came up once. CDR3 loop: CASRGTGLSQPQHF. CDR3 nucleotides: TGTGCCAGCAGGGGCACAGGGTTAAGCCAGCCCCAGCATTTT. The genes are TRBV6-5 and TRBJ1-5; possible D gene TRBD1, 6 bases. Germline lookup yields CDR1 MNHEY and CDR2 SVGAGI. CDR3 size: 14 residues. V was cut by 6 bases and J by 7 bases, with 16 bases left in between.

This clone was seen many times. The chain combines TRBV28 with TRBJ2-1, with 7 positions matching TRBD2. The CDR3 contains 16 residues. The germline gives CDR1 MDHEN, CDR2 SYDVKM. J lost 5 bases, V lost 7 bases, and 14 bases had no gene match. The CDR3 reads CASKPRGSGFHNEQFF. The CDR3 DNA reads TGTGCCAGCAAGCCCCGGGGTAGCGGGTTTCACAATGAGCAGTTCTTC.

The CDR3 sequence is CASSVGGSGRLNEQFF. The CDR3 DNA reads as TGTGCCAGCAGCGTTGGGGGTAGCGGGAGGTTGAATGAGCAGTTCTTC. V is TRBV28 and J is TRBJ2-1; 10 bases agree with TRBD2. Unmatched junction bases numbered 12, after V lost 6 bases and J lost 7 bases. Germline V gene data show CDR1 as MDHEN and CDR2 as SYDVKM. The CDR3 consists of 16 residues.

This rearrangement joins TRBV7-2 to TRBJ1-2; the D gene is possibly TRBD1 (6 bases). Trimming pared 6 bases from V and 4 bases from J, leaving 12 bases between. Germline lookup yields CDR1 SGHTA and CDR2 FQGNSA. This CDR3 is 13 amino acids long. CDR3 sequence (DNA): TGTGCCAGCAGACCCGGACAGAGCTATGGCTACACCTTC. Residues: CASRPGQSYGYTF. The full variable domain, its missing parts supplied by reference TRBV7-2 and TRBJ1-2, is GAGVSQSPSNKVTEKGKDVELRCDPISGHTALYWYRQSLGQGLEFLIYFQGNSAPDKSGLPSDRFSAERTGGSVSTLTIQRTQQEDSAVYLCASRPGQSYGYTFGSGTRLTVV.

The chain uses TRBV5-4 and TRBJ2-7, with D possibly TRBD1 on 6 matching bases. This CDR3 has 15 residues. The V gene's germline CDR1 is SGHNT and CDR2 YYREEE (reference sequence). V was cut by 3 bases and J by 2 bases, with 15 bases left in between. This CDR3 reads CASSSSQGGTYEQYF. The CDR3 DNA reads TGTGCCAGCAGCTCCTCACAGGGTGGGACCTACGAGCAGTACTTC.